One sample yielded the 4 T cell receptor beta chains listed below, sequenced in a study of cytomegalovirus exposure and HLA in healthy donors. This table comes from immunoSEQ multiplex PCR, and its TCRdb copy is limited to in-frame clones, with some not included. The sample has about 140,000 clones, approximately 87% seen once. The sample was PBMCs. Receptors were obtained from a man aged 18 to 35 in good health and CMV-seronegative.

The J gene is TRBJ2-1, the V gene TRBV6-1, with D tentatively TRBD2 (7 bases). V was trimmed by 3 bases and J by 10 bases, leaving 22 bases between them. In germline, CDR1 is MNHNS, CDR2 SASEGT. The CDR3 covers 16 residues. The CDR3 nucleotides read TGTGCCAGCAGTGAGGGGGTTGCGGGGGCTGGAGGAGAGCAGTTCTTC. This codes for CASSEGVAGAGGEQFF.

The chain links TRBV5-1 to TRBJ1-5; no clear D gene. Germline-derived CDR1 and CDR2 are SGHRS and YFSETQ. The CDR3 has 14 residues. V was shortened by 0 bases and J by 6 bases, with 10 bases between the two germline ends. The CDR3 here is CASSLEPGGQPQHF. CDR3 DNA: TGCGCCAGCAGCTTGGAGCCAGGTGGTCAGCCCCAGCATTTT.

The CDR3 DNA is TGCGCCAGCAGCTTCTCGGCAGGGGGAAACACTGAAGCTTTCTTT. Translating gives CASSFSAGGNTEAFF. The chain joins TRBV5-1 to TRBJ1-1, with TRBD1 matching over 7 bases. V dropped 2 bases and J dropped 2; count of bases not matched to a gene: 6. The CDR3 extends over 15 amino acids. Germline CDR1 SGHRS, CDR2 YFSETQ.

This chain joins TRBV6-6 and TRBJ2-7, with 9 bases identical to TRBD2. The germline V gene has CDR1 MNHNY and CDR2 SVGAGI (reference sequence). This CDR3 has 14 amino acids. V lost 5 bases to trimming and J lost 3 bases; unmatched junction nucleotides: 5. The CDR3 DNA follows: TGTGCCAGCAGTCATAGCGGGAGCGGCTACGAGCAGTACTTC. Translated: CASSHSGSGYEQYF.